This T cell receptor (beta chain) was captured in a study of blood T cell repertoires in COVID-19. Study information: COVID-19 samples collected from the United States, Italy and Spain covered acute and convalescent phases. T cells, B-cell-depleted T cells, or PBMCs provided the cDNA or gDNA that served as material.

The authors' processing: Reference gene primer amplification gave estimated nucleated cell counts. Only in-frame clones appear in the TCRdb table, and some are missing; sequencing was by immunoSEQ multiplex PCR. The DNA was the basis for D and trimming; V, J and clone size are from that table. The sample has about 130,000 clones; 90% are singletons. V gave up 0 bases and J gave up 5 bases, with 10 bases separating them. The CDR3 is 14 residues long. The germline V gene encodes CDR1 LNHNV and CDR2 YYDKDF (reference sequence). V usage is TRBV15 and J usage is TRBJ2-5, with D possibly matching TRBD2 (6 bases). The clonotype comes from a man aged 45 to 65 with active COVID-19. The sequenced sample was peripheral blood. CDR3 in amino acids: CATSRDKGGETQYF. The CDR3 DNA reads TGTGCCACCAGCAGAGATAAGGGAGGCGAGACCCAGTACTTC.